The rows below give T cell receptor beta chains drawn from one sample of a study of blood T cells in healthy people across ages. TCRdb analysed the 5' RACE reads with MiXCR anew, one entry per CDR3 protein. The data contain about 280,000 distinct CDR3 sequences, 25% to 30% of them singletons. Sequencing input: blood. Source of these receptors: an older woman in good health. Both conserved end residues are part of each CDR3. A D gene is named only where the DNA matches it firmly. Clone size appears in some rows only: once, few, many, or a class for an expanded clone.

V	J	size	D	CDR3	DNA
TRBV7-2	TRBJ2-3	.	.	CASSLVVGADTQYF	TGTGCCAGCAGCTTAGTGGTGGGGGCAGATACGCAGTATTTT
TRBV15	TRBJ2-5	.	TRBD1	CATSYWTGTETQYF	TGTGCCACCAGTTACTGGACAGGGACAGAGACCCAGTACTTC
TRBV28	TRBJ1-2	.	.	CATTPTTRGGYTF	TGTGCCACCACTCCGACAACCCGGGGAGGCTACACCTTC
TRBV12-3/TRBV12-4	TRBJ1-2	.	.	CASSLSGTGYGYTF	TGTGCCAGCAGTTTATCTGGTACAGGGTATGGCTACACCTTC
TRBV5-4	TRBJ2-5	.	.	CASSLPVGKETQYF	TGTGCCAGCAGCTTGCCCGTCGGTAAAGAGACCCAGTACTTC
TRBV20-1	TRBJ1-1	.	.	CSARDGRGMNTEAFF	TGCAGTGCTAGAGATGGAAGGGGAATGAACACTGAAGCTTTCTTT
TRBV7-2	TRBJ2-3	few	.	CASTEYTDTQYF	TGTGCCAGCACCGAATATACAGATACGCAGTATTTT
TRBV27	TRBJ2-2	.	TRBD1	CASSLRGGSNTGELFF	TGTGCCAGCAGTTTAAGAGGGGGCTCGAACACCGGGGAGCTGTTTTTT
TRBV29-1	TRBJ2-5	.	TRBD1	CSVGQGKETQYF	TGCAGCGTGGGACAGGGAAAAGAGACCCAGTACTTC
TRBV12-3/TRBV12-4	TRBJ1-2	once	TRBD1	CASSSTVQGSGYTF	TGTGCCAGCAGTTCGACCGTACAGGGGAGCGGCTACACCTTC
TRBV5-1	TRBJ2-2	.	TRBD2	CASSWTSGGRQNTGELFF	TGCGCCAGCAGCTGGACTAGCGGGGGGCGGCAGAACACCGGGGAGCTGTTTTTT
TRBV27	TRBJ2-7	.	TRBD2	CASRWEGSAPYEQYF	TGTGCCAGCAGATGGGAGGGTTCCGCTCCCTACGAGCAGTACTTC
TRBV6-1	TRBJ2-7	.	.	CASSAYHEQYF	TGTGCCAGCAGCGCTTACCACGAGCAGTACTTC
TRBV7-2	TRBJ2-4	.	.	CASSPNRLVNIQYF	TGTGCCAGCAGCCCAAACAGGCTAGTAAACATTCAGTACTTC
TRBV6-1	TRBJ2-1	once	TRBD1	CASSEVDRVGEQFF	TGTGCCAGCAGTGAAGTTGACAGGGTTGGTGAGCAGTTCTTC
TRBV6-1	TRBJ2-7	few	.	CASSEGTKTSYEQYF	TGTGCCAGCAGTGAGGGCACCAAAACCTCCTACGAGCAGTACTTC
TRBV3-1	TRBJ2-5	few	.	CASSQESGQAGTQYF	TGTGCCAGCAGCCAAGAATCCGGGCAGGCGGGGACCCAGTACTTC
TRBV3-1	TRBJ2-7	few	TRBD1	CASSQGRTGIHVQYF	TGTGCCAGCAGCCAAGGGAGGACAGGGATCCACGTGCAGTACTTC